This T cell receptor (beta chain) is from a study of blood T cell repertoires in COVID-19 (dated by TCRdb to 2018 to 2020). Study-wide context: Collaborator samples came from the United States, Italy and Spain and covered acute and convalescent phases of COVID-19. Nearly every sample came with metadata listing a de-identified subject ID, COVID-19 status, age in years and sex. Where HLA class I and class II types were available, the types were taken from metadata supplied by the sample provider, not from assay-based typing. The samples were drawn from two sources: the first 160 participants of the ongoing ImmuneRACE study, and 950 to 1,500 subjects contributed by 6 global collaborators. Deeply sampled blood TCRbeta repertoires from subjects exposed to, actively infected with, or recovered from COVID-19 were included in the dataset. The prospective study material was composed of cDNA or gDNA derived from T cells, B-cell-depleted T cells, or PBMCs. The repertoires were released in a freely available public database meant as a resource for research on the immune response to SARS-CoV-2.

Points the paper makes about the study in general: Clinical and demographic metadata were provided uncurated, with the amount varying by source and participant.

A note on this clone: Its antigen remains undetermined. No base quality information exists; no much larger clone differs at one position.

Whole blood was collected in K2EDTA tubes by collaborating institutions according to the institutions' own protocols. For TCRbeta analysis, collaborators shipped samples as frozen whole blood, isolated PBMCs, or DNA extracted from either of those sample types. TCRbeta CDR3 regions were amplified from genomic DNA using the immunoSEQ Assay, a bias-controlled multiplex PCR. The authors' pipeline ran thus. Nucleated cell counts per sample were estimated from amplification of reference gene primers within the assay. To quantify the absolute abundance of each unique TCRbeta CDR3 rearrangement, sequence reads were collapsed and filtered. For each sample, productive Simpson clonality was calculated as the square root of Simpson's diversity index across productive rearrangements. The table was pulled from immuneACCESS by TCRdb, which kept in-frame rearrangements only. Such tables lose some clones; where checked, under half of the loss comes from unresolved V genes, and the rest has no known cause. D and trimming come from the DNA, and the V and J calls and clone size come from that table. The sample has around 180,000 clones on record, under 90% of them singletons. The ten biggest clones cover approximately 7.1% of the sample.

V loses 0 bases, J loses 4 bases, and the germline ends lie 6 bases apart. The CDR3 goes from the cysteine to the phenylalanine over 13 residues. Here the CDR3 DNA is all that survives: 39 bases in frame from base 1. According to the germline V gene, CDR1 reads MNHEY and CDR2 reads SVGAGI. Sequenced: peripheral blood. The rearrangement joined TRBV6-5 to TRBJ1-2; confidence is insufficient to name the D gene. The clonotype originates from a human donor in a cohort sampled during active COVID-19. CDR3 protein: CASSYSHGYGYTF. The DNA sequence is as follows: TGTGCCAGCAGTTACTCTCACGGCTATGGCTACACCTTC.